The rows below give T cell receptor beta chains drawn from one sample of a study of blood T cell repertoires in COVID-19. Sequenced by immunoSEQ multiplex PCR; TCRdb stores in-frame clones only, minus some. Among about 180,000 clones, about 89% were seen once, and the ten largest hold 1.5% to 2%. Input material: peripheral blood. The receptor set was obtained from a man younger than 35 who had recovered from COVID-19. Both conserved end residues are part of each CDR3. A D gene is named only where the DNA matches it firmly.

j_call v_call d_call cdr3_nt cdr3_aa
TRBJ2-2 TRBV27 NA TGTGCCAGCAGGGCCCCACAGGGAAACGGGGAGCTGTTTTTT CASRAPQGNGELFF
TRBJ2-1 TRBV24-1 TRBD2 TGTGCCACCAGTGATTTAGGGCGGGAGGGCCTGCGGAATGAGCAGTTCTTC CATSDLGREGLRNEQFF
TRBJ2-6 TRBV7-2 NA TGTGCCAGCAGTTCAGACAGCTCTGGGGCCAACGTCCTGACTTTC CASSSDSSGANVLTF
TRBJ2-2 TRBV24-1 NA TGTGCCACCAGTGACCCTAGCGCGGGATCGAGCACCGGGGAGCTGTTTTTT CATSDPSAGSSTGELFF
TRBJ2-7 TRBV9 NA TGTGCCAGCAGCGTAGATCAGATCTCCTACGAGCAGTACTTC CASSVDQISYEQYF
TRBJ1-1 TRBV4-1 NA TGCGCCAGCAGCCAAGGACAAAACACTGAAGCTTTCTTT CASSQGQNTEAFF
TRBJ1-3 TRBV7-9 NA TGTGCCAGCAGCTTACAGAGCCCACAGGCCTCTGGAAACACCATATATTTT CASSLQSPQASGNTIYF
TRBJ1-2 TRBV5-1 NA TGCGCCAGCAGGGGTGAGGGCGGCTACACCTTC CASRGEGGYTF
TRBJ2-4 TRBV6-2/TRBV6-3 NA TGTGCCAGCAGCTTATCCCCCTCACTCCGGTCCAAAAACATTCAGTACTTC CASSLSPSLRSKNIQYF
TRBJ1-1 TRBV9 TRBD1 TGTGCCAGCAGCCCCCGGGGACAGGGGGCAGAGGTAGCTTTCTTT CASSPRGQGAEVAFF
TRBJ2-2 TRBV27 NA TGTGCCAGCATCCCCGCGGGCCAAAACACCGGGGAGCTGTTTTTT CASIPAGQNTGELFF